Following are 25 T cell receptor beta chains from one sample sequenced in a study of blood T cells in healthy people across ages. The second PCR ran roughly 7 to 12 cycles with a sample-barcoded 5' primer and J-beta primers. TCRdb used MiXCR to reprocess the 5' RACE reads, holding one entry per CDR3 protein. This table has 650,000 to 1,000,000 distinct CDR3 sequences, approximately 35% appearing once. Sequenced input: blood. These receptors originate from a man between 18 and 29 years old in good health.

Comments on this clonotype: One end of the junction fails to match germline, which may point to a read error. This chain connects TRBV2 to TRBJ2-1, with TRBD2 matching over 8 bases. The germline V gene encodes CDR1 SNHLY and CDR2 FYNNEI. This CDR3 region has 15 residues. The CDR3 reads CASSEAGGSYNGQFF. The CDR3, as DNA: TGTGCCAGCAGTGAGGCGGGAGGCTCCTACAATGGGCAGTTCTTC.

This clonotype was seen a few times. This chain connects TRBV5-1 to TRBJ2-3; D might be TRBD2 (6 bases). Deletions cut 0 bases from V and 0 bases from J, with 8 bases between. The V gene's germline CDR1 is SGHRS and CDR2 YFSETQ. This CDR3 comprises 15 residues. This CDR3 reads CASSLAGESTDTQYF. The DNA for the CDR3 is TGCGCCAGCAGCTTGGCGGGGGAAAGCACAGATACGCAGTATTTT.

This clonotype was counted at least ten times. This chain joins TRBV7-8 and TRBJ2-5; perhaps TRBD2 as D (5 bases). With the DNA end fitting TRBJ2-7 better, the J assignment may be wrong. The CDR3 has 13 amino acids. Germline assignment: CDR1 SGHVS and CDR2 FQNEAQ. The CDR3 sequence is CASSPYTGIEQYF. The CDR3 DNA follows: TGTGCCAGCAGCCCCTACACCGGGATCGAGCAGTACTTC.

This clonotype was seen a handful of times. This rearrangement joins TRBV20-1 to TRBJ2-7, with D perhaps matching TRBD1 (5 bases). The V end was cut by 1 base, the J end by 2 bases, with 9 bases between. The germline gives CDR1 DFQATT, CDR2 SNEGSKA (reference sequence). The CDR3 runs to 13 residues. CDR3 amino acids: CSARVGQTYEQYF. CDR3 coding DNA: TGCAGTGCTAGAGTGGGGCAGACCTACGAGCAGTACTTC.

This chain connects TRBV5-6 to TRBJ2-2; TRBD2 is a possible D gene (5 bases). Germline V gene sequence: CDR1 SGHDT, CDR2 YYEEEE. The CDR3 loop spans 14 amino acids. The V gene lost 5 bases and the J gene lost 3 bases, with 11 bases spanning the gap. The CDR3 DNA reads TGTGCCAGCAGACCAAGGGAGCACACCGGGGAGCTGTTTTTT. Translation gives CASRPREHTGELFF. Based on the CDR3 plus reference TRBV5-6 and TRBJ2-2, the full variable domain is DAGVTQSPTHLIKTRGQQVTLRCSPKSGHDTVSWYQQALGQGPQFIFQYYEEEERQRGNFPDRFSGHQFPNYSSELNVNALLLGDSALYLCASRPREHTGELFFGEGSRLTVL.

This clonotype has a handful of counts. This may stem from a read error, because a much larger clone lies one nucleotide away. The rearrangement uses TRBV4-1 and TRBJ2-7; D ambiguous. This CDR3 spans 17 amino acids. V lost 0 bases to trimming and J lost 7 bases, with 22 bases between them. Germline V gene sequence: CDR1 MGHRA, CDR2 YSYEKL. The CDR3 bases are TGCGCCAGCAGCCAAGATTCAGGCAATTGGAGAGACAATGAGCAGTACTTC. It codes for CASSQDSGNWRDNEQYF.

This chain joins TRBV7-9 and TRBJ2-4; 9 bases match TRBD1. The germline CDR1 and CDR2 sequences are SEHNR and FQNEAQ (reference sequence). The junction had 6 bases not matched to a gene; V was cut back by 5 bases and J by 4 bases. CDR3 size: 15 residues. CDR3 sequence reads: CASSPRDRAKNIQYF. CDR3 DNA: TGTGCCAGCAGCCCCCGGGACAGGGCAAAAAACATTCAGTACTTC.

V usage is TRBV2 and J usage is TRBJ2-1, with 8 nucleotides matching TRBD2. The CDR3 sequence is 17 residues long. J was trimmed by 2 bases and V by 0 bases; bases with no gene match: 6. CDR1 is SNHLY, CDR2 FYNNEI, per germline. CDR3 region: CASSEALAAYTYNEQFF. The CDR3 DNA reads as TGTGCCAGCAGTGAAGCACTAGCGGCGTACACCTACAATGAGCAGTTCTTC.

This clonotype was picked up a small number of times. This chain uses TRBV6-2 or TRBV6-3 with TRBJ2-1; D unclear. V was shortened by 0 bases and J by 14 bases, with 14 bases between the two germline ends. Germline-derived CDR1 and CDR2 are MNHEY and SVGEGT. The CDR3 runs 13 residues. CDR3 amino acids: CASSYSFPAREFF. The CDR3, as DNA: TGTGCCAGCAGTTACTCCTTCCCCGCTCGGGAGTTCTTC.

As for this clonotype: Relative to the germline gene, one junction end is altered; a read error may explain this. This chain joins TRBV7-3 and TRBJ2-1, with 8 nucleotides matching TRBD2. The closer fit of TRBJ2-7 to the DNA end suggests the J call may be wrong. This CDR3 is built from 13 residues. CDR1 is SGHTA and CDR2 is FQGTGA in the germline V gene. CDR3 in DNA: TGTACCAGCTCCCTAGCGGGCTACAATGAGCAGTACTTC. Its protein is CTSSLAGYNEQYF.

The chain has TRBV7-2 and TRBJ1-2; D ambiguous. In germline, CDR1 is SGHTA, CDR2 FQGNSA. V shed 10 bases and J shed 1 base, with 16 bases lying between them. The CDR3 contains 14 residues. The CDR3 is CATSPGQFNYGYTF. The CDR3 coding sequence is TGTGCCACCTCCCCGGGTCAATTTAACTATGGCTACACCTTC. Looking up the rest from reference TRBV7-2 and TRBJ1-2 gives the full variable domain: GAGVSQSPSNKVTEKGKDVELRCDPISGHTALYWYRQSLGQGLEFLIYFQGNSAPDKSGLPSDRFSAERTGGSVSTLTIQRTQQEDSAVYLCATSPGQFNYGYTFGSGTRLTVV.

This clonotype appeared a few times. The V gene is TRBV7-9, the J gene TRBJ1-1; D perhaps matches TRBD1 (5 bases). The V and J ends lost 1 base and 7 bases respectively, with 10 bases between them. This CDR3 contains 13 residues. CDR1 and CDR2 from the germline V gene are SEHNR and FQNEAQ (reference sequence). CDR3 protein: CASSLESGVEAFF. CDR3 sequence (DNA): TGTGCCAGCAGCTTAGAATCGGGGGTTGAAGCTTTCTTT. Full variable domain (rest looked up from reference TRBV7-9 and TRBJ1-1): DTGVSQNPRHKITKRGQNVTFRCDPISEHNRLYWYRQTLGQGPEFLTYFQNEAQLEKSRLLSDRFSAERPKGSFSTLEIQRTEQGDSAMYLCASSLESGVEAFFGQGTRLTVV.

In DNA, the CDR3 is TGTGCCAGCAGTTTAAAACAGGTGACAGCAGATACGCAGTATTTT. Translated, it gives CASSLKQVTADTQYF. The chain carries TRBV12-3 or TRBV12-4 and TRBJ2-3, with D possibly matching TRBD1 (5 bases). V was trimmed by 2 bases and J by 4 bases, leaving 13 bases between them. The CDR3 runs 15 residues.

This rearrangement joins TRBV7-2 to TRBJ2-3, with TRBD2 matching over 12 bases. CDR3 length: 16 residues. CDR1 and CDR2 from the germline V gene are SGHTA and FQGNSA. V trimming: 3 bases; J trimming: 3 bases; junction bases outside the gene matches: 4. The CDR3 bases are TGTGCCAGCAGCTTCCGGCTAGCGGGGGGGACAGATACGCAGTATTTT. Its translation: CASSFRLAGGTDTQYF.

The DNA of the CDR3 is TGTGCCAGCAGCGGACGACCGAAGGCTGAAGCTTTCTTT. Translated: CASSGRPKAEAFF. V gene TRBV7-8 combines with J gene TRBJ1-1; no definite D call. This CDR3 has 13 amino acids. Germline CDR1 reads SGHVS; CDR2 reads FQNEAQ. V dropped 5 bases and J dropped 6 bases, with 13 bases sitting between them.

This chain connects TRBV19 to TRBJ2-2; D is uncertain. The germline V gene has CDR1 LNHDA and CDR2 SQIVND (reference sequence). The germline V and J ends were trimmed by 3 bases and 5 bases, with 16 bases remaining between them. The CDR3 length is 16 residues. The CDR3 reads CASSMTKPSRTGELFF. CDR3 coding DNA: TGTGCCAGTAGTATGACAAAGCCTTCGAGGACCGGGGAGCTGTTTTTT. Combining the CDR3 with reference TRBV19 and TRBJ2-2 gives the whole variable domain DGGITQSPKYLFRKEGQNVTLSCEQNLNHDAMYWYRQDPGQGLRLIYYSQIVNDFQKGDIAEGYSVSREKKESFPLTVTSAQKNPTAFYLCASSMTKPSRTGELFFGEGSRLTVL.

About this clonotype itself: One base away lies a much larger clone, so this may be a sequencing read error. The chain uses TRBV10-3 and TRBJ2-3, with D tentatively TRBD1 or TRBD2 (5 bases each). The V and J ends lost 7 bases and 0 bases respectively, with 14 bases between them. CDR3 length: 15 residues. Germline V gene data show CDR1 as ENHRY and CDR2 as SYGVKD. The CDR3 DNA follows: TGTGCCATCAAATCTATCGGGGCCAGCACAGATACGCAGTATTTT. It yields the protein CAIKSIGASTDTQYF.

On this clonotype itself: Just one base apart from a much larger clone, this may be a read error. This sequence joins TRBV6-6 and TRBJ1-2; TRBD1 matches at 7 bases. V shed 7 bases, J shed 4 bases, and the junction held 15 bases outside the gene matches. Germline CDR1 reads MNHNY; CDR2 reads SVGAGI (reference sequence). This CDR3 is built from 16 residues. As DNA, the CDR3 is TGTGCCAGCAACCAAACGTCCATCGGGACAGCCTATGGCTACACCTTC. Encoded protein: CASNQTSIGTAYGYTF.

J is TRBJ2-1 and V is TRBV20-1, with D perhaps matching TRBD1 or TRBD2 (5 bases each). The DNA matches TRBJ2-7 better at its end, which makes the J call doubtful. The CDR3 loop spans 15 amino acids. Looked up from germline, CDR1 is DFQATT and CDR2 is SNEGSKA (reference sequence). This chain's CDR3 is CSAEYPGPWYNEQYF. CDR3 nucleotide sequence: TGCAGTGCGGAATATCCGGGACCCTGGTACAATGAGCAGTACTTC.

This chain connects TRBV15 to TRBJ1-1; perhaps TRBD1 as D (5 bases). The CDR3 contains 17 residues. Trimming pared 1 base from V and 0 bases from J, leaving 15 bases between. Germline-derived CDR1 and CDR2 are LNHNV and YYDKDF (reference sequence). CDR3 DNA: TGTGCCACCAGCAGAGGGACAACCCCGGGCGTGAACACTGAAGCTTTCTTT. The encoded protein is CATSRGTTPGVNTEAFF. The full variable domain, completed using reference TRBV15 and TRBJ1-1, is DAMVIQNPRYQVTQFGKPVTLSCSQTLNHNVMYWYQQKSSQAPKLLFHYYDKDFNNEADTPDNFQSRRPNTSFCFLDIRSPGLGDTAMYLCATSRGTTPGVNTEAFFGQGTRLTVV.

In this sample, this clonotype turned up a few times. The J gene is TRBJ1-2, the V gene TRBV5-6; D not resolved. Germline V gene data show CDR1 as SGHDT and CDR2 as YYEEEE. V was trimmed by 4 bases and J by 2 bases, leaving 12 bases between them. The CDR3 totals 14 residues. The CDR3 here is CASSRKSRNYGYTF. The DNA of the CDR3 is TGTGCCAGCAGCCGGAAGTCCAGGAACTATGGCTACACCTTC.

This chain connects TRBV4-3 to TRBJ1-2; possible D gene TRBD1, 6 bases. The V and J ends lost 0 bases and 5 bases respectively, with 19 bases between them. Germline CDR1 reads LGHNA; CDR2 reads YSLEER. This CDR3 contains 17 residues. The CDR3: CASSQEEQGAALYGYTF. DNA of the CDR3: TGCGCCAGCAGCCAAGAAGAACAGGGAGCCGCGCTGTATGGCTACACCTTC.

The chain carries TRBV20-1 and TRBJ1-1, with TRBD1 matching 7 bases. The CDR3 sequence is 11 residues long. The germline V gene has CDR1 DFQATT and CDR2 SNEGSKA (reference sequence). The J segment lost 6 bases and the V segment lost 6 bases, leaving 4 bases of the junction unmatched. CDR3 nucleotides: TGCAGTGCCCCCGGACAGGCTGAAGCTTTCTTT. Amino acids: CSAPGQAEAFF.

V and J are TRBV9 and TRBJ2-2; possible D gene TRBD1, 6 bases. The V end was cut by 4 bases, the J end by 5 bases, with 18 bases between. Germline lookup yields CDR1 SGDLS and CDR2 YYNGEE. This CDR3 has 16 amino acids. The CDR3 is CASSPWAGEVTGELFF. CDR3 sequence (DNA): TGTGCCAGCAGCCCCTGGGCAGGGGAAGTTACCGGGGAGCTGTTTTTT. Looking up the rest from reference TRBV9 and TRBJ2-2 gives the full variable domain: DSGVTQTPKHLITATGQRVTLRCSPRSGDLSVYWYQQSLDQGLQFLIQYYNGEERAKGNILERFSAQQFPDLHSELNLSSLELGDSALYFCASSPWAGEVTGELFFGEGSRLTVL.

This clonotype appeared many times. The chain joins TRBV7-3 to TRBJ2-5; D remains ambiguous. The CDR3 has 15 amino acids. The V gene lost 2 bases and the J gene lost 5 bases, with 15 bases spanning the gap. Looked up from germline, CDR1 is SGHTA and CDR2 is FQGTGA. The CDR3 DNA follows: TGTGCCAGCAGCTTAGATAGAGAGGCTGGGGAGACCCAGTACTTC. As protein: CASSLDREAGETQYF.